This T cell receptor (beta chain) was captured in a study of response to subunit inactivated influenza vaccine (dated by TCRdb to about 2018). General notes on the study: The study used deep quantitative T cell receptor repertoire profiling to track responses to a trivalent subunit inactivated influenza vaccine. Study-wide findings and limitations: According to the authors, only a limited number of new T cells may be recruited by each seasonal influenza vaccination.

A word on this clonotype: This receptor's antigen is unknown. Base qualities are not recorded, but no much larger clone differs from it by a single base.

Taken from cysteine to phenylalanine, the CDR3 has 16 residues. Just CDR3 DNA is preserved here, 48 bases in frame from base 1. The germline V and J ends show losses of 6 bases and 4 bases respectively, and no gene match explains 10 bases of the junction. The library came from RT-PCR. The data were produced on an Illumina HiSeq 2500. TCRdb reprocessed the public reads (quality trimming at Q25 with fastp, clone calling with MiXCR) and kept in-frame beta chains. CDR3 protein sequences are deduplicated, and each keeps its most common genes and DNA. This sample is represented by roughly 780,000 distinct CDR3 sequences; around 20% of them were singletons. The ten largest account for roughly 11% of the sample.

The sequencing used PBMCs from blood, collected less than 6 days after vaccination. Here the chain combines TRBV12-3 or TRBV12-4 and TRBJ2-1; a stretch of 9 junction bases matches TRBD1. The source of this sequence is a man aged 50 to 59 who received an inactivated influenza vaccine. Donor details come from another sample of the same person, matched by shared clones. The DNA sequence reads TGTGCCAGCAGGCTTTCCCCGACAGGGGGTTACAATGAGCAGTTCTTC. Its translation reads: CASRLSPTGGYNEQFF.